This entry is about one TCR beta chain. Its target is not known. This sample stems from a study of cytomegalovirus exposure and HLA in healthy donors. PCR involved 60 Vbeta and 13 Jbeta primers. The assay was immunoSEQ multiplex PCR, and TCRdb's table has in-frame clones only and misses some. The table lists about 72,000 clones, around 80% of them singletons. This CDR3 is 15 amino acids long. V gave up 1 base and J gave up 2 bases; unmatched junction bases: 1. Germline V CDR1 and CDR2: SGHAT, FQNNGV. Study-level findings and limits: Overall, roughly 170 TCR beta chains were annotated as cytomegalovirus-associated. Beyond CMV serostatus, there was no information to go on about immune exposure.

The rearrangement links TRBV11-2 to TRBJ2-1; TRBD1 agrees at 8 bases. The clonotype originates from a man in his late teens or twenties in good health and CMV-seronegative. Sequencing was performed on PBMCs. CDR3 in amino acids: CASSLAQGAYNEQFF. In nucleotides, the CDR3 is TGTGCCAGCAGCTTAGCACAGGGGGCCTACAATGAGCAGTTCTTC. The full variable domain, completed using reference TRBV11-2 and TRBJ2-1, is EAGVAQSPRYKIIEKRQSVAFWCNPISGHATLYWYQQILGQGPKLLIQFQNNGVVDDSQLPKDRFSAERLKGVDSTLKIQPAKLEDSAVYLCASSLAQGAYNEQFFGPGTRLTVL.